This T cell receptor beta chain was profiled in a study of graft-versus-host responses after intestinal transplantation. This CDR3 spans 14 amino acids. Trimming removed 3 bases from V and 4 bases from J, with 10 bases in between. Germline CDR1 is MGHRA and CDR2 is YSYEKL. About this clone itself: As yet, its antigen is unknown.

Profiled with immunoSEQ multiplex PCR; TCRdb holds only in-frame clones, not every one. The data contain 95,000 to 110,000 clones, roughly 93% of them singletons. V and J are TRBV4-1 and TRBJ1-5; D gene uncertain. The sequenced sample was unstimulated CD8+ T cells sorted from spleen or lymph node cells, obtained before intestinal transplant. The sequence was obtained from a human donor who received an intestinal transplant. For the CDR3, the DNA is TGCGCCAGCAGCCAGGGGTCCCAAAATCAGCCCCAGCATTTT. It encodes CASSQGSQNQPQHF.